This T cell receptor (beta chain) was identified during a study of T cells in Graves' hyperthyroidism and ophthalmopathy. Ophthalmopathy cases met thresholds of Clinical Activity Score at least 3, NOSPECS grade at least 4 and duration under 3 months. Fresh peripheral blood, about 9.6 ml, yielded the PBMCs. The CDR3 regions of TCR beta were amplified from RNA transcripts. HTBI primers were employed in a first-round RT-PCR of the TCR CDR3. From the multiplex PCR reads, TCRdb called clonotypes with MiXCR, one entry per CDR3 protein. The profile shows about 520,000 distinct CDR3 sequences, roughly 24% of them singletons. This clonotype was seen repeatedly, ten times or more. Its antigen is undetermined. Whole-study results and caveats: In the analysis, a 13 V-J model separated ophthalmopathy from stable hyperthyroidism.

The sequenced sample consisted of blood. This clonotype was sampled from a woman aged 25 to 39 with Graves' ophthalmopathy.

The CDR3 region is CASSRGTPQETQYF. In DNA, the CDR3 is TGTGCCAGCTCTCGCGGGACACCACAAGAGACCCAGTACTTC. The gene calls are TRBV18 and TRBJ2-5, with D perhaps being TRBD1 or TRBD2 (6 bases each). This CDR3 spans 14 amino acids. Trimming took off 6 bases at V and 2 bases at J, with 13 bases between the two ends. Germline V gene lookup returns CDR1 KGHSH and CDR2 LQKENI.